These 24 T cell receptor beta chains came from one sample sequenced in a study of CD8 T cells in Susac syndrome. RNA totalling roughly 0.45 to 1 ug underwent reverse transcription with random hexamers. TCRdb recomputed calls from the immunoSEQ multiplex PCR reads with MiXCR, one row per CDR3 protein. The table lists some 160,000 distinct CDR3 sequences, 90% to 95% of them singletons. The sample comprised CD8+ T cells from PBMCs. All receptors derive from a human donor with multiple sclerosis.

The chain combines TRBV9 with TRBJ2-5, with D maybe TRBD2 (5 bases). CDR3 size: 17 residues. V shed 3 bases and J shed 5 bases, with 23 bases lying between them. CDR1 is SGDLS and CDR2 is YYNGEE in the germline V gene. CDR3 in DNA: TGTGCCAGCAGCGGGGCTACCAGTGGTGGGTCGGGGGAGACCCAGTACTTC. It translates to CASSGATSGGSGETQYF.

The chain joins TRBV27 to TRBJ2-5, with 12 positions matching TRBD2. The CDR3 consists of 15 residues. Germline-derived CDR1 and CDR2 are MNHEY and SMNVEV (reference sequence). The J segment lost 5 bases and the V segment lost 5 bases, leaving 6 bases of the junction unmatched. The CDR3 region is CASSTLAGGRETQYF. Written as DNA, the CDR3 is TGTGCCAGCAGTACACTAGCGGGAGGTCGTGAGACCCAGTACTTC.

The chain joins TRBV30 to TRBJ2-1; TRBD1 agrees at 8 bases. This CDR3 contains 14 residues. Germline CDR1 and CDR2: GTSNPN and SVGIG (reference sequence). After removal of 1 base from V and 10 bases from J, the junction contained 9 bases not matched to a gene. The CDR3 sequence is CAWSDLQGVGEQFF. The CDR3 bases are TGTGCCTGGAGTGATCTACAGGGGGTCGGGGAGCAGTTCTTC.

The V gene is TRBV29-1, the J gene TRBJ2-7, with 10 positions matching TRBD1. Germline V lookup: CDR1 SQVTM, CDR2 ANQGSEA. V dropped 6 bases and J dropped 6; count of bases not matched to a gene: 5. CDR3 length: 12 amino acids. The CDR3 loop reads CSVTGGRSEQYF. CDR3 coding DNA: TGCAGCGTGACAGGGGGCCGTAGCGAGCAGTACTTC.

This chain links TRBV25-1 with TRBJ1-1; TRBD1 aligns across 9 bases. V gave up 3 bases and J gave up 2 bases; unmatched junction bases: 4. In germline, CDR1 is MGHDK, CDR2 SYGVNS. The CDR3 has 15 amino acids. CDR3 coding DNA: TGTGCCAGCAGTGAGTCTACAGGGGGCAACACTGAAGCTTTCTTT. Amino acid sequence: CASSESTGGNTEAFF.

The chain is built from TRBV2 and TRBJ2-7; TRBD2 matches 8 bases. The trim removed 2 bases at V and 3 bases at J, leaving 9 bases unmatched. The CDR3 has 16 residues. CDR1 and CDR2 (germline): SNHLY, FYNNEI. The DNA for the CDR3 is TGTGCCAGCAGTGAATGGGTTGCGGGGGGTGGCTACGAGCAGTACTTC. Protein: CASSEWVAGGGYEQYF. The full variable domain, with the rest looked up from reference TRBV2 and TRBJ2-7, is EPEVTQTPSHQVTQMGQEVILRCVPISNHLYFYWYRQILGQKVEFLVSFYNNEISEKSEIFDDQFSVERPDGSNFTLKIRSTKLEDSAMYFCASSEWVAGGGYEQYFGPGTRLTVT.

This clonotype was observed once. The gene calls are TRBV11-2 and TRBJ1-1; D gene uncertain. This CDR3 is 14 amino acids long. Germline V lookup: CDR1 SGHAT, CDR2 FQNNGV. V dropped 3 bases and J dropped 0 bases, with 8 bases sitting between them. Here the CDR3 reads CASSFWTVNTEAFF. DNA of the CDR3: TGTGCCAGCAGCTTCTGGACGGTGAACACTGAAGCTTTCTTT.

The CDR3 DNA sequence: TGTGCCAGCAGTGGGGACAGCCGGGGGCTAATGAACACTGAAGCTTTCTTT. It is translated as CASSGDSRGLMNTEAFF. The rearrangement uses TRBV2 and TRBJ1-1, with TRBD1 matching over 7 bases. Germline V gene lookup returns CDR1 SNHLY and CDR2 FYNNEI. CDR3 length: 17 amino acids. Trimming at V came to 4 bases and at J to 0 bases, leaving 11 bases not matched to a gene.

This clonotype was seen a handful of times. The CDR3 spells CASSRFRSSADEQFF. Written as DNA, the CDR3 is TGTGCCAGTAGCCGATTCCGGTCTAGCGCGGATGAGCAGTTCTTC. V gene TRBV19 combines with J gene TRBJ2-1, with D possibly matching TRBD2 (6 bases). Between the trimmed V and J ends, which lost 6 bases and 8 bases, there was a span of 20 bases. Germline V gives CDR1 LNHDA, CDR2 SQIVND (reference sequence). The CDR3 runs to 15 residues.

This clonotype was found a few times. This sequence joins TRBV18 and TRBJ2-7; the D gene is possibly TRBD2 (6 bases). V gave up 3 bases and J gave up 2 bases, with 8 bases separating them. This CDR3 has 13 residues. Germline CDR1 and CDR2: KGHSH and LQKENI. This chain's CDR3 is CASSPPGAYEQYF. CDR3 DNA sequence: TGTGCCAGCTCACCGCCGGGGGCCTACGAGCAGTACTTC.

The rearrangement links TRBV19 to TRBJ2-1, with 8 nucleotides matching TRBD2. This CDR3 has 18 residues. Germline values: CDR1 LNHDA, CDR2 SQIVND (reference sequence). J lost 1 base, V lost 1 base, and 9 bases had no gene match. CDR3 in DNA: TGTGCCAGTAGTATAGTAATTGGCAGCGGGAGTTCCTACAATGAGCAGTTCTTC. Protein sequence: CASSIVIGSGSSYNEQFF.

The chain joins TRBV9 to TRBJ1-2, with no clear D. CDR3 length: 10 residues. The V end lost 3 bases, the J end lost 9 bases, and 6 bases lay between the germline ends. The germline V gene has CDR1 SGDLS and CDR2 YYNGEE. CDR3 residues: CASSGTSYTF. The CDR3 DNA reads TGTGCCAGCAGCGGGACGAGCTACACCTTC. The full variable domain, in which reference TRBV9 and TRBJ1-2 provide the parts outside the CDR3, is DSGVTQTPKHLITATGQRVTLRCSPRSGDLSVYWYQQSLDQGLQFLIQYYNGEERAKGNILERFSAQQFPDLHSELNLSSLELGDSALYFCASSGTSYTFGSGTRLTVV.

The sample holds one count of this clonotype. This chain connects TRBV29-1 to TRBJ1-1; no definite D call. The germline gives CDR1 SQVTM, CDR2 ANQGSEA. The CDR3 sequence is 13 residues long. V lost 6 bases to trimming and J lost 1 base, with 12 bases between them. This CDR3 is CSVPSTPNTEAFF. The CDR3, as DNA: TGCAGCGTCCCCAGTACTCCGAACACTGAAGCTTTCTTT.

The table lists this clonotype with a count of one. The chain couples TRBV7-9 to TRBJ2-1, with D possibly TRBD2 on 5 matching bases. The V and J ends lost 6 bases and 4 bases respectively, with 13 bases between them. CDR1 and CDR2 (germline): SEHNR, FQNEAQ (reference sequence). CDR3 size: 14 residues. The CDR3 DNA follows: TGTGCCAGCAGTCGGAACCGGGATTACAATGAGCAGTTCTTC. Protein: CASSRNRDYNEQFF.

The rearrangement joins TRBV5-1 to TRBJ2-7; maybe TRBD2 (6 bases). V lost 4 bases, J lost 1 base, and 12 bases lay in between. The CDR3 consists of 14 residues. Germline lookup yields CDR1 SGHRS and CDR2 YFSETQ. CDR3 bases: TGCGCCAGCAGCGCGAGGCGGGATTCCTACGAGCAGTACTTC. Residues: CASSARRDSYEQYF.

V and J are TRBV4-1 and TRBJ2-1; 7 nucleotides match TRBD1. J gave up 7 bases and V 5 bases, and 8 bases lay outside the gene matches. Looked up from germline, CDR1 is MGHRA and CDR2 is YSYEKL. There are 14 residues in the CDR3. The CDR3 sequence is CASSTGARHNEQFF. CDR3 nucleotide sequence: TGCGCCAGCAGCACAGGGGCCCGACATAATGAGCAGTTCTTC.

The CDR3, as DNA: TGTGCCAGCTCACCGCGACAGTCCAATGAGCAGTTCTTC. Amino acids: CASSPRQSNEQFF. The V gene is TRBV18, the J gene TRBJ2-1; possible D gene TRBD1, 5 bases. The germline V gene encodes CDR1 KGHSH and CDR2 LQKENI. With 3 bases removed from V and 6 bases from J, the gap between germline ends came to 9 bases. The CDR3 is made up of 13 amino acids.

The chain has TRBV3-1 and TRBJ2-5; possibly TRBD1 for D (5 bases). This CDR3 has 14 residues. CDR1 and CDR2 (germline): LGHDT, YNNKEL (reference sequence). V was clipped by 1 base and J by 5 bases, with 11 bases between them. CDR3 protein: CASSQVTGFETQYF. The CDR3 coding sequence is TGTGCCAGCAGCCAAGTAACAGGTTTTGAGACCCAGTACTTC.

The chain combines TRBV15 with TRBJ2-7; D is perhaps TRBD2 (5 bases). V shed 1 base and J shed 3 bases, with 10 bases lying between them. Germline CDR1 reads LNHNV; CDR2 reads YYDKDF (reference sequence). CDR3 length: 14 amino acids. The CDR3 region is CATSRGAGLYEQYF. The CDR3, as DNA: TGTGCCACCAGCAGAGGGGCGGGCCTCTACGAGCAGTACTTC.

V gene TRBV28 combines with J gene TRBJ2-1; D may match TRBD1 or TRBD2 (5 bases each). From germline, CDR1 is MDHEN and CDR2 SYDVKM. With 8 bases removed from V and 3 bases from J, the gap between germline ends came to 17 bases. This CDR3 region has 15 residues. This CDR3 reads CASEAGRDIYNEQFF. CDR3 DNA sequence: TGTGCCAGCGAGGCGGGCAGGGATATCTACAATGAGCAGTTCTTC.

This chain links TRBV29-1 with TRBJ1-2, with D hard to call. This CDR3 contains 11 residues. The V end lost 6 bases, the J end lost 7 bases, and 12 bases lay between the germline ends. Germline V gene lookup returns CDR1 SQVTM and CDR2 ANQGSEA. Here the CDR3 reads CSVVTAGGYTF. DNA of the CDR3: TGCAGCGTAGTCACAGCGGGTGGCTACACCTTC.

V is TRBV29-1 and J is TRBJ2-1; D is unclear. Germline values: CDR1 SQVTM, CDR2 ANQGSEA. The CDR3 has 14 residues. V lost 7 bases and J 2 bases, leaving 15 bases between the germline ends. The DNA of the CDR3 is TGCAGCGCAACCGGGTTACAAGCCTACAATGAGCAGTTCTTC. It is translated as CSATGLQAYNEQFF.

This rearrangement joins TRBV29-1 to TRBJ2-1; a possible D gene is TRBD1 (6 bases). CDR3 length equals 12 residues. V was shortened by 3 bases and J by 7 bases, with 10 bases between the two germline ends. Per the germline V gene, CDR1 is SQVTM and CDR2 is ANQGSEA. In DNA form, the CDR3 reads TGCAGCGTTGAGGACAGCACAAATGAGCAGTTCTTC. Its translation: CSVEDSTNEQFF.

This chain uses TRBV27 with TRBJ1-3, with D hard to call. V lost 3 bases to trimming and J lost 0 bases, with 9 bases between them. This CDR3 contains 15 residues. The germline V gene encodes CDR1 MNHEY and CDR2 SMNVEV (reference sequence). The CDR3, as DNA: TGTGCCAGCAGTTTGTCCATGAGCTCTGGAAACACCATATATTTT. Residues: CASSLSMSSGNTIYF.